A selection of T cell receptor beta chains follows, all from one sample in a study of CD8 T cells in Susac syndrome. TCRdb ran MiXCR on the immunoSEQ multiplex PCR reads and lists one entry per CDR3 protein. The sample has 150,000 to 200,000 distinct CDR3 sequences, around 94% seen once. Sequenced material: CD4+ T cells from PBMCs. These TCRs come from a human donor with multiple sclerosis. CDR3s include the opening cysteine and the closing phenylalanine or tryptophan. Fields, in order: J gene, clone size, V gene, D gene, CDR3 protein, CDR3 DNA. A D gene is named only where the DNA matches it firmly. Size tells how often a clone was seen (once, few, many) or the class of an expanded clone, and some rows leave it out.

TRBJ2-7 - TRBV20-1 - CSARRSAYEQYF TGCAGTGCTAGAAGGAGCGCCTACGAGCAGTACTTC
TRBJ1-2 once TRBV20-1 TRBD1 CSAPEGQADYGYTF TGCAGTGCTCCCGAGGGACAGGCCGACTATGGCTACACCTTC
TRBJ2-2 - TRBV3-1 TRBD2 CASSQDYGLAGSTGELFF TGTGCCAGCAGCCAAGATTATGGGCTAGCGGGATCCACCGGGGAGCTGTTTTTT
TRBJ1-2 - TRBV19 - CASSPRAVEGGYGYTF TGTGCCAGTAGTCCTCGGGCTGTGGAGGGGGGATATGGCTACACCTTC
TRBJ1-4 once TRBV20-1 - CSARGEEKLFF TGCAGTGCTAGAGGGGAAGAAAAACTGTTTTTT
TRBJ2-3 - TRBV7-8 - CASSFYSGLADTQYF TGTGCCAGCAGTTTTTACAGCGGTCTTGCAGATACGCAGTATTTT
TRBJ2-2 once TRBV7-2 - CASSPQDTGELFF TGTGCCAGCAGCCCCCAGGACACCGGGGAGCTGTTTTTT
TRBJ1-2 - TRBV5-4 - CASSLVGGYGYTF TGTGCCAGCAGCTTGGTAGGGGGATATGGCTACACCTTC
TRBJ2-4 - TRBV6-1 TRBD2 CASSEEGLAGFKNIQYF TGTGCCAGCAGTGAAGAGGGTCTAGCGGGGTTTAAAAACATTCAGTACTTC
TRBJ1-5 - TRBV27 - CAGAGGARSNQPQHF TGTGCCGGGGCCGGGGGGGCGAGGAGCAATCAGCCCCAGCATTTT
TRBJ2-3 - TRBV29-1 - CSVEVVGVGTDTQYF TGCAGCGTTGAAGTCGTGGGGGTAGGCACAGATACGCAGTATTTT
TRBJ1-1 - TRBV5-1 - CASSLARGDAGEAFF TGCGCCAGCAGCTTGGCCCGGGGAGATGCCGGTGAAGCTTTCTTT
TRBJ2-2 - TRBV18 - CASSPPLLANTGELFF TGTGCCAGCTCACCACCCTTATTGGCGAACACCGGGGAGCTGTTTTTT
TRBJ1-2 - TRBV9 - CASSSRVEGLDYGYTF TGTGCCAGCAGCTCTCGCGTGGAGGGGCTAGACTATGGCTACACCTTC
TRBJ1-1 - TRBV7-2 TRBD1 CASSTTGATEAFF TGTGCCAGCAGCACCACAGGGGCCACTGAAGCTTTCTTT
TRBJ2-5 - TRBV12-3/TRBV12-4 - CASMLISVETQYF TGTGCCAGCATGTTAATTTCCGTAGAGACCCAGTACTTC
TRBJ1-3 - TRBV2 TRBD1 CASSGTVGNTIYF TGTGCCAGCAGCGGGACAGTTGGAAACACCATATATTTT
TRBJ2-7 once TRBV4-3 TRBD1 CASSQAGTEENEQYF TGCGCCAGCAGCCAAGCTGGGACAGAAGAAAACGAGCAGTACTTC